These 3 T cell receptor beta chains came from one sample sequenced in a study of T-cell memory formation after mild COVID-19. TCRdb reprocessed the 5' RACE reads via MiXCR and lists one record per CDR3 protein. The data show roughly 370,000 distinct CDR3 sequences, about 15% seen once. The sample was PBMCs or a T cell subset sorted from them (not recorded which). The source of these receptors is a man younger than 35 who had mild COVID-19 (a few samples of this study predate the infection). Cell type and time point are not known.

This chain connects TRBV14 to TRBJ1-1; D remains ambiguous. The V gene lost 0 bases and the J gene lost 8 bases, with 10 bases spanning the gap. Germline-derived CDR1 and CDR2 are SGHDN and FVKESK. This CDR3 comprises 13 residues. CDR3: CASSQDRSLEAFF. The CDR3 DNA sequence: TGTGCCAGCAGCCAAGATAGGAGCTTAGAAGCTTTCTTT.

The chain couples TRBV20-1 to TRBJ1-1, with a weak D call TRBD1 (6 bases). The CDR3 covers 13 residues. Germline-derived CDR1 and CDR2 are DFQATT and SNEGSKA (reference sequence). V dropped 5 bases and J dropped 5 bases, with 15 bases sitting between them. The CDR3 DNA reads TGCAGTGCTCTCAGGGGATGGGGGACTGAAGCTTTCTTT. Translation gives CSALRGWGTEAFF.

CDR3 nucleotides: TGTGCCAGCAGCTCTGCTATTCCGGGACAGGGGGACGATCGGGCTTTCTTT. Protein product: CASSSAIPGQGDDRAFF. V gene TRBV7-9 combines with J gene TRBJ1-1, with TRBD1 matching over 11 bases. CDR1 and CDR2 (germline): SEHNR, FQNEAQ (reference sequence). The length of the CDR3 is 17 residues. The ends lost 4 bases at V and 11 bases at J; junction bases unmatched: 18.